The table lists the clone carrying this T cell receptor beta chain with many counts. The antigen remains undetermined. TCRdb itself ran the reads through MiXCR, one entry per CDR3 protein. This table holds roughly 340,000 distinct CDR3 sequences, 25% to 35% found once. The CDR3 totals 16 residues. V dropped 7 bases and J dropped 1 base, with 18 bases sitting between them. The data belong to a study of T cell repertoires in cytomegalovirus infection. The study's findings and limits: Ex vivo responses were dominated by HLA-C-restricted CMV-specific TCR beta clonotypes.

V and J are TRBV12-3 or TRBV12-4 and TRBJ2-3; D is perhaps TRBD2 (6 bases). Sequencing used cultured PBMCs, obtained from culture after CMV antigen stimulation. This receptor was taken from a human donor in good health (CMV status not recorded). Some clones in this sample may be carry-over from other donors' samples. The chain's CDR3 is CASTSRRGTGTDTQYF. CDR3 coding DNA: TGTGCCAGCACCTCGAGACGGGGGACGGGCACAGATACGCAGTATTTT.